Below, 30 T cell receptor beta chains from the same sample are listed, as sequenced in a study of siplizumab effects on memory and regulatory T cells. This table comes from immunoSEQ multiplex PCR, and its TCRdb copy is limited to in-frame clones, with some not included. Of 90,000 to 110,000 clones in the sample, 93% are singletons; the top ten hold 0.32%. What was sequenced was CD4+ T cells sorted from blood. These receptors came from a human donor in good health.

The J gene is TRBJ2-1, the V gene TRBV5-1, with 10 bases aligning to TRBD1. Per the germline V gene, CDR1 is SGHRS and CDR2 is YFSETQ. V lost 4 bases, J lost 2 bases, and 3 bases stayed unmatched. The length of the CDR3 is 15 residues. For the CDR3, the DNA is TGCGCCAGCAGCGAGGGACAGGGGACCTACAATGAGCAGTTCTTC. Protein product: CASSEGQGTYNEQFF.

The V and J genes are TRBV27 and TRBJ2-2; TRBD1 aligns across 9 bases. The CDR3 covers 17 residues. Unmatched junction bases numbered 9, after V lost 2 bases and J lost 5 bases. The germline V gene has CDR1 MNHEY and CDR2 SMNVEV (reference sequence). CDR3 sequence: CASSLRRQGDRTGELFF. Written as DNA, the CDR3 is TGTGCCAGCAGTTTACGTCGACAGGGGGATAGGACCGGGGAGCTGTTTTTT.

With respect to this clone: Other DNA sequences in this sample translate to the same CDR3. V is TRBV5-4 and J is TRBJ2-7; D gene unclear. CDR1 is SGHNT, CDR2 YYREEE, per germline (reference sequence). V lost 0 bases, J lost 2 bases, and 6 bases lay in between. The CDR3 is 13 residues long. CDR3 nucleotides: TGTGCCAGCAGCTTGGACAGAACCTACGAGCAGTACTTC. Translating it yields CASSLDRTYEQYF.

The chain combines TRBV5-1 with TRBJ1-1; TRBD1 matches at 9 bases. The germline V gene has CDR1 SGHRS and CDR2 YFSETQ. There are 16 residues in the CDR3. V lost 5 bases to trimming and J lost 0 bases; unmatched junction nucleotides: 8. The CDR3 sequence: CASSETGTGMNTEAFF. For the CDR3, the DNA is TGCGCCAGCAGTGAGACCGGGACAGGGATGAACACTGAAGCTTTCTTT.

This chain links TRBV19 with TRBJ2-7; tentatively, D is TRBD1 (5 bases). The V and J ends lost 6 bases and 1 base respectively, with 16 bases between them. Looked up from germline, CDR1 is LNHDA and CDR2 is SQIVND (reference sequence). CDR3 size: 15 residues. The CDR3 spells CASSRATQGSYEQYF. CDR3 nucleotide sequence: TGTGCCAGTAGCAGAGCAACTCAGGGTTCCTACGAGCAGTACTTC.

The chain carries TRBV5-4 and TRBJ2-7; D ambiguous. The CDR3 is made up of 14 amino acids. Trimming shortened V by 0 bases and J by 2 bases, and 9 bases separated the two germline ends. CDR1 and CDR2 from the germline V gene are SGHNT and YYREEE (reference sequence). CDR3 DNA: TGTGCCAGCAGCTTGGGCACGGCGACCTACGAGCAGTACTTC. Protein sequence: CASSLGTATYEQYF.

The chain has TRBV7-2 and TRBJ1-3; D unresolved. This CDR3 contains 13 residues. V was clipped by 5 bases and J by 4 bases, with 9 bases between them. Per germline, CDR1 SGHTA and CDR2 FQGNSA. The CDR3 loop reads CASSPEVGNTIYF. The CDR3 nucleotides read TGTGCCAGCAGCCCAGAGGTGGGAAACACCATATATTTT.

The chain employs TRBV2 and TRBJ1-1; D is uncertain. Germline V gene sequence: CDR1 SNHLY, CDR2 FYNNEI. The V gene lost 3 bases and the J gene lost 0 bases, with 11 bases spanning the gap. This CDR3 spans 15 amino acids. The CDR3 sequence is CASSDGFAMNTEAFF. The DNA for the CDR3 is TGTGCCAGCAGTGACGGTTTCGCCATGAACACTGAAGCTTTCTTT.

V gene TRBV7-3 combines with J gene TRBJ2-1; no clear D gene. The CDR3 length is 15 residues. The V and J ends lost 0 bases and 0 bases respectively, with 6 bases between them. CDR1 is SGHTA, CDR2 FQGTGA, per germline. DNA of the CDR3: TGTGCCAGCAGCTTAACCGGTGGCTCCTACAATGAGCAGTTCTTC. Encoded protein: CASSLTGGSYNEQFF.

The chain combines TRBV2 with TRBJ2-2, with 7 bases lining up with TRBD2. Looked up from germline, CDR1 is SNHLY and CDR2 is FYNNEI. The junction had 5 bases not matched to a gene; V was cut back by 4 bases and J by 0 bases. This CDR3 is built from 16 residues. CDR3 nucleotides: TGTGCCAGCAGTGGCCCGGGACTATCGAACACCGGGGAGCTGTTTTTT. Amino acids: CASSGPGLSNTGELFF.

The rearrangement links TRBV30 to TRBJ1-2; 9 positions agree with TRBD1. The CDR3 consists of 14 residues. Trimming took 3 bases from V and 5 from J; bases not matched to a gene: 7. From germline, CDR1 is GTSNPN and CDR2 SVGIG (reference sequence). The CDR3 here is CAWRDTGGAYGYTF. Written as DNA, the CDR3 is TGTGCCTGGAGGGATACAGGGGGCGCATATGGCTACACCTTC.

This rearrangement joins TRBV6-1 to TRBJ1-4, with D unclear. Germline V gene lookup returns CDR1 MNHNS and CDR2 SASEGT. There are 14 residues in the CDR3. Trimming shortened V by 1 base and J by 5 bases, and 8 bases separated the two germline ends. Written as DNA, the CDR3 is TGTGCCAGCAGTGAAGGGGTGGGGAATGAAAAACTGTTTTTT. It is translated as CASSEGVGNEKLFF.

The chain has TRBV5-1 and TRBJ1-4; no clear D. V shed 0 bases and J shed 7 bases, with 10 bases lying between them. The CDR3 sequence is 14 residues long. From germline, CDR1 is SGHRS and CDR2 YFSETQ. CDR3 bases: TGCGCCAGCAGCTTGGGGGCGGCCGGTGAAAAACTGTTTTTT. Amino acids: CASSLGAAGEKLFF.

This clone was seen a single time. J is TRBJ1-6 and V is TRBV6-5, with a weak D call TRBD1 (6 bases). CDR3 length: 13 residues. Per germline, CDR1 MNHEY and CDR2 SVGAGI. The germline V and J ends were trimmed by 6 bases and 8 bases, with 11 bases remaining between them. The CDR3 reads CASSPGTHSPLHF. CDR3 DNA sequence: TGTGCCAGCAGCCCAGGGACACATTCACCCCTCCACTTT.

V is TRBV2 and J is TRBJ1-4; no definite D call. V was trimmed by 6 bases and J by 2 bases, leaving 7 bases between them. This CDR3 is 13 amino acids long. Germline CDR1 SNHLY, CDR2 FYNNEI. The CDR3 bases are TGTGCCAGCAGGGGGAATACTAATGAAAAACTGTTTTTT. This codes for CASRGNTNEKLFF.

This sequence joins TRBV7-9 and TRBJ2-2, with TRBD1 as a possible D gene (6 bases). The CDR3 spans 13 residues. Trimming took 5 bases from V and 6 from J, leaving 10 bases between them. Germline CDR1 reads SEHNR; CDR2 reads FQNEAQ (reference sequence). CDR3 sequence: CASSATGAGELFF. The CDR3 DNA follows: TGTGCCAGCAGCGCGACAGGTGCCGGGGAGCTGTTTTTT.

J is TRBJ1-1 and V is TRBV19; D perhaps matches TRBD1 (5 bases). From germline, CDR1 is LNHDA and CDR2 SQIVND (reference sequence). V lost 8 bases and J 4 bases, leaving 17 bases between the germline ends. The CDR3 consists of 14 residues. The CDR3 DNA follows: TGTGCCAGTGGAAGCTCGGCGGGGGGCACTGAAGCTTTCTTT. This codes for CASGSSAGGTEAFF.

In this sample, this clone turned up a few times. This sequence joins TRBV19 and TRBJ2-2; 9 nucleotides line up with TRBD1. There are 15 residues in the CDR3. Germline lookup yields CDR1 LNHDA and CDR2 SQIVND (reference sequence). The V segment lost 7 bases and the J segment 7 bases; nucleotides outside the gene matches: 10. This chain's CDR3 is CASTVPGQGGGELFF. The CDR3 DNA sequence: TGTGCCAGTACCGTACCGGGACAGGGAGGCGGGGAGCTGTTTTTT.

The chain combines TRBV28 with TRBJ2-3; no definite D call. Germline CDR1 and CDR2: MDHEN and SYDVKM. CDR3 length equals 15 residues. The V end lost 7 bases, the J end lost 2 bases, and 16 bases lay between the germline ends. This CDR3 is CASTIPGPVTDTQYF. CDR3 nucleotide sequence: TGTGCCAGCACAATCCCCGGTCCAGTCACAGATACGCAGTATTTT. The whole variable domain, filled in from reference TRBV28 and TRBJ2-3, reads DVKVTQSSRYLVKRTGEKVFLECVQDMDHENMFWYRQDPGLGLRLIYFSYDVKMKEKGDIPEGYSVSREKKERFSLILESASTNQTSMYLCASTIPGPVTDTQYFGPGTRLTVL.

The rearrangement uses TRBV7-8 and TRBJ2-1; no clear D. Trimming left V 7 bases short and J 4 bases short, with 14 bases between. Germline V gene data show CDR1 as SGHVS and CDR2 as FQNEAQ. The CDR3 has 14 residues. The CDR3: CASNARGEYNEQFF. As DNA, the CDR3 is TGTGCCAGCAACGCACGCGGAGAATACAATGAGCAGTTCTTC.

The rearrangement joins TRBV19 to TRBJ2-7; 13 bases match TRBD2. Per the germline V gene, CDR1 is LNHDA and CDR2 is SQIVND (reference sequence). The J segment lost 4 bases and the V segment lost 5 bases, leaving 5 bases of the junction unmatched. This CDR3 has 15 amino acids. CDR3 region: CASSDTSGREYEQYF. In DNA, the CDR3 is TGTGCCAGTAGTGATACTAGCGGGAGGGAATACGAGCAGTACTTC.

This clone was recorded once. The V call is TRBV18, the J call TRBJ1-1; 7 bases are shared with TRBD1. V lost 2 bases, J lost 8 bases, and 2 bases stayed unmatched. The CDR3 has 12 residues. Germline CDR1 KGHSH, CDR2 LQKENI. This chain's CDR3 is CASSPSTGEAFF. The CDR3 nucleotides are TGTGCCAGCTCACCATCGACAGGGGAAGCTTTCTTT.

This sequence joins TRBV6-5 and TRBJ1-6; weak D call: TRBD1 (5 bases). The V end was cut by 4 bases, the J end by 7 bases, with 14 bases between. Per germline, CDR1 MNHEY and CDR2 SVGAGI. CDR3 length equals 15 residues. CDR3 sequence (DNA): TGTGCCAGCAGTTTTGGGACGGGGAGAAATTCACCCCTCCACTTT. Amino acids: CASSFGTGRNSPLHF.

The chain employs TRBV6-1 and TRBJ1-3; 10 bases line up with TRBD1. This CDR3 has 18 amino acids. V trimming: 3 bases; J trimming: 8 bases; junction bases outside the gene matches: 16. Germline V gene sequence: CDR1 MNHNS, CDR2 SASEGT. This chain's CDR3 is CASSDLGGQGLSWYTIYF. In DNA form, the CDR3 reads TGTGCCAGCAGTGATCTTGGGGGACAGGGGCTCTCCTGGTACACCATATATTTT.

This chain connects TRBV4-1 to TRBJ2-1; 10 bases align to TRBD2. The V segment lost 3 bases and the J segment 4 bases; nucleotides outside the gene matches: 6. CDR3 length equals 16 residues. The germline CDR1 and CDR2 sequences are MGHRA and YSYEKL. The CDR3 region is CASSQVAGGRYNEQFF. The CDR3 DNA follows: TGCGCCAGCAGCCAGGTAGCGGGGGGCAGATACAATGAGCAGTTCTTC.

The rearrangement joins TRBV9 to TRBJ2-1; 11 nucleotides agree with TRBD2. The germline gives CDR1 SGDLS, CDR2 YYNGEE. The ends lost 0 bases at V and 4 bases at J; junction bases unmatched: 3. This CDR3 contains 16 residues. The CDR3 sequence: CASSVGGTSGYNEQFF. The CDR3 nucleotides are TGTGCCAGCAGCGTAGGTGGGACTAGCGGATACAATGAGCAGTTCTTC.

This clone was picked up one time. The rearrangement uses TRBV14 and TRBJ2-7; D not certain. CDR3 length: 13 amino acids. Germline-derived CDR1 and CDR2 are SGHDN and FVKESK. Trimming removed 5 bases at V and 2 bases at J, with 10 bases between. This chain's CDR3 is CASSVHYPYEQYF. The CDR3 region has the DNA TGTGCCAGCAGCGTACACTACCCCTACGAGCAGTACTTC.

Of note for this clone: One junction end does not reproduce the germline sequence, and a read error may be involved. V usage is TRBV5-1 and J usage is TRBJ1-2; 8 bases fit TRBD1. Germline loops: CDR1 SGHRS, CDR2 YFSETQ. The CDR3 spans 16 residues. The CDR3 region has the DNA TGCGCCAGCAGCCAAGGACAGGGTACGACTAACTATGGCCACACCTTC. Protein sequence: CASSQGQGTTNYGHTF.

The chain joins TRBV27 to TRBJ1-2; no reliable D call. Germline loops: CDR1 MNHEY, CDR2 SMNVEV (reference sequence). This CDR3 spans 15 amino acids. V was clipped by 5 bases and J by 2 bases, with 15 bases between them. CDR3 nucleotides: TGTGCCAGCAGTGACCCCGGAAGGGCCAACTATGGCTACACCTTC. This gives the protein CASSDPGRANYGYTF.

The chain is built from TRBV11-2 and TRBJ2-5, with TRBD2 matching over 15 bases. This CDR3 comprises 17 residues. V lost 5 bases and J lost 5; bases outside the gene matches: 9. In germline, CDR1 is SGHAT, CDR2 FQNNGV. CDR3 DNA sequence: TGTGCCAGCAGCCTAGGGACTAGCGGGAGGAAGAGGGAGACCCAGTACTTC. Translating gives CASSLGTSGRKRETQYF.